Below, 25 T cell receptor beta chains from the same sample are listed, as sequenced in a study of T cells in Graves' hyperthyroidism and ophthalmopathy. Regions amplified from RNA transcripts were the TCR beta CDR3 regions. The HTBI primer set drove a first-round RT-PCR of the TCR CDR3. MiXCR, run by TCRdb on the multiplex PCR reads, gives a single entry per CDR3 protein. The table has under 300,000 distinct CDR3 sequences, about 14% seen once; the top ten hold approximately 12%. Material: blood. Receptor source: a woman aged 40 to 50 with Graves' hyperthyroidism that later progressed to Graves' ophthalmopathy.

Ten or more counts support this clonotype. The CDR3 protein is CASSFGVGRGYEQYF. The DNA for the CDR3 is TGTGCCAGCAGTTTTGGGGTCGGCAGGGGATACGAGCAGTACTTC. The J gene is TRBJ2-7, the V gene TRBV28; TRBD1 might be the D (6 bases). CDR1 MDHEN and CDR2 SYDVKM come from the germline V gene. The CDR3 spans 15 residues. V lost 3 bases to trimming and J lost 4 bases, with 16 bases between them.

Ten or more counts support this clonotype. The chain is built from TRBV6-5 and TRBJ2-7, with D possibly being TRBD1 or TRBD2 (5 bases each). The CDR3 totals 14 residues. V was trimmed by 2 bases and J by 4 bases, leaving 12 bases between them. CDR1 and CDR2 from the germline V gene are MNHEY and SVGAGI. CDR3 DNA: TGTGCCAGCAGTTACCGGGACGGTGATTACGAGCAGTACTTC. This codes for CASSYRDGDYEQYF.

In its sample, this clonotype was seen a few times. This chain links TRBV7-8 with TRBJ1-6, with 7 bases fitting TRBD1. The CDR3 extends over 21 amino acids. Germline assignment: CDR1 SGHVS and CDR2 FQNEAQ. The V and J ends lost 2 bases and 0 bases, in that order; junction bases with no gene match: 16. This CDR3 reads CASSLYTSWGQSSSYNSPLHF. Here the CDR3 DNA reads TGTGCCAGCAGCTTATACACGAGTTGGGGACAGAGTAGCTCCTATAATTCACCCCTCCACTTT.

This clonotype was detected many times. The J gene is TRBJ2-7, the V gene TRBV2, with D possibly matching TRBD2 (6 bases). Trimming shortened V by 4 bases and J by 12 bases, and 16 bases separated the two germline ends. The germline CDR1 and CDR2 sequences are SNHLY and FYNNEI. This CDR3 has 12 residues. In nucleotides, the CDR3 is TGTGCCAGCAGTGCGGCCGGCGGGAATAGGTACTTC. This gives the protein CASSAAGGNRYF.

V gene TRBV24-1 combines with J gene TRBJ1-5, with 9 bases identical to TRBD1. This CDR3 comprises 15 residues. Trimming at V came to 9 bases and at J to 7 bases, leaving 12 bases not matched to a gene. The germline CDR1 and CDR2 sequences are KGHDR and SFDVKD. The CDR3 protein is CATSSGTGFGQPQHF. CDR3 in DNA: TGTGCCACCTCTTCCGGGACAGGGTTCGGACAGCCCCAGCATTTT.

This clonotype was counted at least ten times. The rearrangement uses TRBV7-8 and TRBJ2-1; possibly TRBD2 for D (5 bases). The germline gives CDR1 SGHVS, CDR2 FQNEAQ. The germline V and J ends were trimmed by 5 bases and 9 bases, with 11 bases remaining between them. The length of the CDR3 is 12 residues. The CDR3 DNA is TGTGCCAGCAGCCACCAACGGGGTGAGCAGTTCTTC. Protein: CASSHQRGEQFF.

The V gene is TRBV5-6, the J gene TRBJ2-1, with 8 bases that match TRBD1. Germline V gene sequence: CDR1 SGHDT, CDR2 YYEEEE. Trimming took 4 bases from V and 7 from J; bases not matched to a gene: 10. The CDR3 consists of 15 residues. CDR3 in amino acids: CASSPGQGRSNEQFF. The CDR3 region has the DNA TGTGCCAGCAGCCCCGGACAGGGACGGTCGAATGAGCAGTTCTTC.

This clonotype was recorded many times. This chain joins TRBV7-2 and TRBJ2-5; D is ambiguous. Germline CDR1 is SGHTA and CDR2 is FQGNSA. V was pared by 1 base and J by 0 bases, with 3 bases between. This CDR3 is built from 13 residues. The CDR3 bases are TGTGCCAGCAGCTTAGTGGACCAAGAGACCCAGTACTTC. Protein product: CASSLVDQETQYF. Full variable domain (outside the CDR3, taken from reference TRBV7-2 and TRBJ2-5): GAGVSQSPSNKVTEKGKDVELRCDPISGHTALYWYRQSLGQGLEFLIYFQGNSAPDKSGLPSDRFSAERTGGSVSTLTIQRTQQEDSAVYLCASSLVDQETQYFGPGTRLLVL.

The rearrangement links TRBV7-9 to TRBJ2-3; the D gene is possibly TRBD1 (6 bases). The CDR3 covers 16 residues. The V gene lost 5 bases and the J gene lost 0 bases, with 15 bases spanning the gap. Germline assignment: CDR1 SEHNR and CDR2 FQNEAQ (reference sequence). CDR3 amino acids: CASSVSGTPSTDTQYF. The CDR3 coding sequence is TGTGCCAGCAGCGTTTCCGGGACACCGAGCACAGATACGCAGTATTTT. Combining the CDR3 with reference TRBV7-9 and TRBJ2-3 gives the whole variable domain DTGVSQNPRHKITKRGQNVTFRCDPISEHNRLYWYRQTLGQGPEFLTYFQNEAQLEKSRLLSDRFSAERPKGSFSTLEIQRTEQGDSAMYLCASSVSGTPSTDTQYFGPGTRLTVL.

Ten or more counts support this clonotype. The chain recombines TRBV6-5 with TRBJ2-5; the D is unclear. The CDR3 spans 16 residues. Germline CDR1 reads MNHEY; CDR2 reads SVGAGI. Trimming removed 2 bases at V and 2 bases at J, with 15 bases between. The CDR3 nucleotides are TGTGCCAGCAGTTACGGGCCCTCAAGGGATCAAGAGACCCAGTACTTC. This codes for CASSYGPSRDQETQYF.

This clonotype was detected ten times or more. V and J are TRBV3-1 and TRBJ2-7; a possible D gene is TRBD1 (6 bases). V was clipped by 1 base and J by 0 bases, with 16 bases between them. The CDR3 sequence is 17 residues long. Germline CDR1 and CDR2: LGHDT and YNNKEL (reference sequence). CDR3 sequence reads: CASSQGRRTDYSYEQYF. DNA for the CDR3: TGTGCCAGCAGCCAAGGGAGAAGGACAGATTACTCCTACGAGCAGTACTTC.

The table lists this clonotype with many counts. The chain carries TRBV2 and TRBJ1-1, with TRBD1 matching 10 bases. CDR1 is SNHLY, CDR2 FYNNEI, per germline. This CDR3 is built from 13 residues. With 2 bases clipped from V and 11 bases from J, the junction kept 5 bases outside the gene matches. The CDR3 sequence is CASSERDRGWAFF. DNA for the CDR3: TGTGCCAGCAGTGAAAGGGACAGGGGTTGGGCTTTCTTT. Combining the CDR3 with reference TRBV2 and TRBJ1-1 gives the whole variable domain EPEVTQTPSHQVTQMGQEVILRCVPISNHLYFYWYRQILGQKVEFLVSFYNNEISEKSEIFDDQFSVERPDGSNFTLKIRSTKLEDSAMYFCASSERDRGWAFFGQGTRLTVV.

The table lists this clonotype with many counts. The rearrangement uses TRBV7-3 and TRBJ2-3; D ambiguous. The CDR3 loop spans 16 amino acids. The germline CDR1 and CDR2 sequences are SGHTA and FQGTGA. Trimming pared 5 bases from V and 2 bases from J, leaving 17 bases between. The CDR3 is CASSPTLARSTDTQYF. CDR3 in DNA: TGTGCCAGCAGCCCGACTCTGGCCCGATCCACAGATACGCAGTATTTT.

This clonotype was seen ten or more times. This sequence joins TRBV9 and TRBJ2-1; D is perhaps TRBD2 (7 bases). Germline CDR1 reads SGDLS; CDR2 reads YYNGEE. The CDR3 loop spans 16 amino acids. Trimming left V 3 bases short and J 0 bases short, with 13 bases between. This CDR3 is CASSEGDYLSYNEQFF. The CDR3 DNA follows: TGTGCCAGCAGCGAGGGGGACTACCTCTCCTACAATGAGCAGTTCTTC. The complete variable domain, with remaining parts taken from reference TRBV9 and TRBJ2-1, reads DSGVTQTPKHLITATGQRVTLRCSPRSGDLSVYWYQQSLDQGLQFLIQYYNGEERAKGNILERFSAQQFPDLHSELNLSSLELGDSALYFCASSEGDYLSYNEQFFGPGTRLTVL.

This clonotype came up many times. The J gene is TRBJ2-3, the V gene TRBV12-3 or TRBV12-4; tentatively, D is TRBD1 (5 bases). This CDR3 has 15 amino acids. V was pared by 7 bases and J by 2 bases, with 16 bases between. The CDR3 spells CASTLEGAFTDTQYF. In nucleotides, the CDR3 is TGTGCCAGCACCCTGGAAGGGGCTTTCACAGATACGCAGTATTTT.

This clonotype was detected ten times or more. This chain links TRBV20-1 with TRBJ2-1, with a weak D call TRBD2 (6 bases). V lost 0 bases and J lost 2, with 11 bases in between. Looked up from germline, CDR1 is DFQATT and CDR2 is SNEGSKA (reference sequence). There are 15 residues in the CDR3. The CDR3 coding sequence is TGCAGTGCTAGAGATCACGGGAGTACCTACAATGAGCAGTTCTTC. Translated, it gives CSARDHGSTYNEQFF.

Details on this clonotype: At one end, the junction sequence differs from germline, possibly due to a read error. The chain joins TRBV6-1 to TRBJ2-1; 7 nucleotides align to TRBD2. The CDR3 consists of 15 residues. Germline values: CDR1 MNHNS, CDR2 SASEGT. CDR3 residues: CASSPLAGAYNKQFF. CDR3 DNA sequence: TGTGCCAGCAGCCCCTTGGCGGGAGCGTACAATAAGCAGTTCTTC.

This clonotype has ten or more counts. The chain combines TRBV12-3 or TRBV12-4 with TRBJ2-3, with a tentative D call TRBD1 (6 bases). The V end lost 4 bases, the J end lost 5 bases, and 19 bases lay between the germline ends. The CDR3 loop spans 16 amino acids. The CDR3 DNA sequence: TGTGCCAGCAGTTGGGGGCCGAGGGACACGGTAGATACGCAGTATTTT. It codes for CASSWGPRDTVDTQYF.

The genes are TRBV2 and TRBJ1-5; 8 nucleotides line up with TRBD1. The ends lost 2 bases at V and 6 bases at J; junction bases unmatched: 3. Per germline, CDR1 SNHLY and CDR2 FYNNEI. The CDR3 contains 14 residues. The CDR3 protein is CASSEQGAGQPQHF. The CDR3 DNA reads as TGTGCCAGCAGTGAACAGGGGGCGGGTCAGCCCCAGCATTTT.

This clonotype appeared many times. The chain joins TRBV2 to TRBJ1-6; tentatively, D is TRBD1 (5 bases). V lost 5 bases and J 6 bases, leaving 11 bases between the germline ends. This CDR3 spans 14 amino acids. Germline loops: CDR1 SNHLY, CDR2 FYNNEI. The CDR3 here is CASSLGTFNSPLHF. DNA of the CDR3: TGTGCCAGCAGTCTCGGGACCTTTAATTCACCCCTCCACTTT.

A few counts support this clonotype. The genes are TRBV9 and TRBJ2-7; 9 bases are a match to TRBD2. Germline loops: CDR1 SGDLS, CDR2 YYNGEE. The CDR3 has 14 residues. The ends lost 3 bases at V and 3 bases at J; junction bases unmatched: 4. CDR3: CASSAQLAGYEQYF. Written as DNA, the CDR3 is TGTGCCAGCAGCGCCCAACTAGCGGGCTACGAGCAGTACTTC.

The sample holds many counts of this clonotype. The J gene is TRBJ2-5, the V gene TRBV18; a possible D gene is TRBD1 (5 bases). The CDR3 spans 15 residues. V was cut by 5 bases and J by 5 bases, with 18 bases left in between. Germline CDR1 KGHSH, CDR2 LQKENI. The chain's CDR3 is CASSSTAGSVETQYF. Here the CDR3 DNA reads TGTGCCAGCTCATCAACAGCAGGGTCGGTGGAGACCCAGTACTTC. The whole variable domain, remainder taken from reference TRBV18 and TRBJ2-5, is NAGVMQNPRHLVRRRGQEARLRCSPMKGHSHVYWYRQLPEEGLKFMVYLQKENIIDESGMPKERFSAEFPKEGPSILRIQQVVRGDSAAYFCASSSTAGSVETQYFGPGTRLLVL.

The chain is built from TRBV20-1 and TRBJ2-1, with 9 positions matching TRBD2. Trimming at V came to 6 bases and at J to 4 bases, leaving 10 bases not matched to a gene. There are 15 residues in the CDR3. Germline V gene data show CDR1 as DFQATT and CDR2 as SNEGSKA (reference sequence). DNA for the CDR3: TGCAGTGCCATAAATGCGGGAGGGCCTTACAATGAGCAGTTCTTC. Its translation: CSAINAGGPYNEQFF.

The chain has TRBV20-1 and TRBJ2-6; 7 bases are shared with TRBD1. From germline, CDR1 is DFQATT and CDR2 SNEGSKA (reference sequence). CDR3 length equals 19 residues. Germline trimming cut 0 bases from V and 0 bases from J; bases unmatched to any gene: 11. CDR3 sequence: CSARDLSGQSYSGANVLTF. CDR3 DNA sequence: TGCAGTGCTAGAGATCTGTCGGGACAGTCATACTCTGGGGCCAACGTCCTGACTTTC.

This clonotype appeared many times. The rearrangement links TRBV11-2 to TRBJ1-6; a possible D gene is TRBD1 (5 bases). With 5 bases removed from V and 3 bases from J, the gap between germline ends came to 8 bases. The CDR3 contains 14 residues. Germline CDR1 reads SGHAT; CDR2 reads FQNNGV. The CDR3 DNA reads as TGTGCCAGCAGCAGTGACAGCTATAATTCACCCCTCCACTTT. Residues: CASSSDSYNSPLHF.